This T cell receptor (beta chain) appears in the sequencing data of a study of cytomegalovirus exposure and HLA in healthy donors. As for the study in general: Previous work identified roughly 120 million unique TCR beta sequences from around 200 million T cells.

General study points: Compared with the roughly 700-donor mean, an Asian-associated ancestry cluster reportedly had fewer N-insertions, according to a later analysis.

CDR1 SGDLS and CDR2 YYNGEE come from the germline V gene. V shed 3 bases and J shed 0 bases, with 7 bases lying between them. CDR3 length: 14 amino acids. Remarks on this clone: The antigen is unknown.

The PCR employed 60 Vbeta primers together with 13 Jbeta primers. Here immunoSEQ multiplex PCR was the method, and the copy in TCRdb shows in-frame clones only, minus some. The table shows 130,000 or so clones, with around 73% occurring only once. Specimen: PBMCs. The chain carries TRBV9 and TRBJ2-1, with no clear D. The TCR comes from a female donor in good health and CMV-seronegative. CDR3 DNA sequence: TGTGCCAGCAGCGCGGGTTTCTCCTACAATGAGCAGTTCTTC. Protein product: CASSAGFSYNEQFF.